A few counts support the clone carrying this T cell receptor (beta chain). These data are taken from a study of blood T cell repertoires in COVID-19. Study at large: Italy, Spain and the United States were the sources of the convalescent and acute COVID-19 samples. PBMCs, B-cell-depleted T cells, or T cells were the source of the cDNA or gDNA that made up the material.

Using immunoSEQ multiplex PCR, the repertoire was profiled, and TCRdb retains in-frame clones only, with some absent. The repertoire includes tens of thousands of clones, approximately 83% of them detected once, and approximately 1.5% sits in the top ten. The germline V and J ends were trimmed by 6 bases and 4 bases, with 9 bases remaining between them. Germline V gives CDR1 MDHEN, CDR2 SYDVKM. The CDR3 is 12 residues long. The specimen was peripheral blood. The V call is TRBV28, the J call TRBJ1-2; unclear D gene. This receptor was obtained from a woman in her sixties or seventies with acute or convalescent COVID-19. The CDR3 DNA follows: TGTGCCAGCAGCCGGGTAGTCTATGGCTACACCTTC. This encodes CASSRVVYGYTF.